This T cell receptor (beta chain) was recovered during a study of response to subunit inactivated influenza vaccine. Germline CDR1 and CDR2: SGHRS and YFSETQ. CDR3 length: 17 amino acids. Trimming stripped 4 bases from V and 5 bases from J, with 25 bases between. This clonotype was recorded a few times. Via MiXCR, TCRdb re-called the RT-PCR reads, giving one row per CDR3 protein. The sample lists over 650,000 distinct CDR3 sequences; around 18% were seen once. Sequencing used PBMCs from blood, obtained approximately 5 days after vaccination. This TCR came from a man aged 50 to 59 who received an inactivated influenza vaccine. This sequence joins TRBV5-1 and TRBJ2-7, with D possibly TRBD2 on 6 matching bases. The CDR3 DNA sequence: TGCGCCAGCAGCATCGGCGGGGCTAGCGCCCTCAGTAACGAGCAGTACTTC. Its translation: CASSIGGASALSNEQYF.